This T cell receptor beta chain was identified during a study of shared clonotypes between healthy human individuals. Naive CD8 cells lacked CD45RO and underwent positive selection for CCR7, leaving out terminally differentiated effector memory CD45RA+ cells. Donors were healthy HIV-negative adults without recent acute infections or vaccinations. In the authors' workflow: Junction-only sequences without quality scores came from ImmunoSEQ, so filtering differed. Assay used: immunoSEQ multiplex PCR; TCRdb lists only in-frame clones, some missing. The V and J calls and clone size come from that table; D and trimming were worked out from the DNA. The sample shows about 2.1 million clones, 93% of them seen only once. Between the trimmed V and J ends, which lost 3 bases and 3 bases, there was a span of 5 bases. From germline, CDR1 is MNHEY and CDR2 SMNVEV (reference sequence). This CDR3 comprises 13 residues.

General observations from the study: Only blood was sampled; tissue repertoires likely differ.

As concerns this clone: Antigen specificity is unknown.

Sequencing input: naive CD8+ T cells from PBMCs. The chain carries TRBV27 and TRBJ2-2; D is perhaps TRBD2 (5 bases). The receptor's source is a man aged 18 to 29 in good health. Some clones in this sample may be carry-over from other donors' samples. CDR3 DNA sequence: TGTGCCAGCAGTTTGGAGGACACCGGGGAGCTGTTTTTT. Translation: CASSLEDTGELFF.